The next 27 T cell receptor beta chains were all read from a single sample in a study of T cell repertoires in cytomegalovirus infection (dated by TCRdb to between 2018 and 2021). Antigens of these TCRs are unknown. What the treatment or condition label conveys for this sample: in vitro stimulation with specific CMV peptide epitopes to enrich CMV-specific T cells. TCRdb records Illumina HiSeq 1500 as the sequencer. TCRdb reprocessing: public reads trimmed at Q25 with fastp, clones called with MiXCR, in-frame beta chains kept. Identical CDR3 proteins give one entry, which carries the most common genes and DNA. The sample has a few hundred thousand distinct CDR3 sequences on record, 33% of them singletons. Of the sample, about a sixth falls within the top ten clones. The source was cultured PBMCs, collected from culture after CMV antigen stimulation. The receptor source for this set is a human donor in good health (CMV status not recorded). Some clones in this sample may be carry-over from other donors' samples.

This sequence joins TRBV7-2 and TRBJ2-2, with D unresolved. Germline values: CDR1 SGHTA, CDR2 FQGNSA. There are 14 residues in the CDR3. V was clipped by 8 bases and J by 9 bases, with 19 bases between them. This chain's CDR3 is CASVEDPVRRELFF. CDR3 sequence (DNA): TGTGCCAGCGTCGAGGACCCCGTACGACGGGAGCTGTTTTTT.

This clonotype was counted between two and nine times. The chain joins TRBV7-2 to TRBJ1-1, with TRBD1 as a possible D gene (6 bases). CDR3 size: 14 residues. V was cut by 5 bases and J by 5 bases, with 15 bases left in between. CDR1 and CDR2 from the germline V gene are SGHTA and FQGNSA. The CDR3 coding sequence is TGTGCCAGCAGCAGAGACCTCAGGGGAACTGAAGCTTTCTTT. This translates into CASSRDLRGTEAFF.

The CDR3 loop is CASSSSWGSHEKLFF. As DNA, the CDR3 is TGTGCCAGCAGCTCCTCCTGGGGAAGTCACGAAAAACTGTTTTTT. This chain joins TRBV7-3 and TRBJ1-4; no clear D gene. This CDR3 spans 15 amino acids. V was clipped by 4 bases and J by 8 bases, with 17 bases between them. CDR1 SGHTA and CDR2 FQGTGA come from the germline V gene.

CDR3 bases: TGCGCCAGCAGTGAGATTAATGGAGGGGAGCAGTTCTTC. It is translated as CASSEINGGEQFF. The chain combines TRBV10-2 with TRBJ2-1; D is possibly TRBD2 (6 bases). The germline gives CDR1 WSHSY, CDR2 SAAADI. Between the trimmed V and J ends, which lost 2 bases and 10 bases, there was a span of 12 bases. The CDR3 extends over 13 amino acids.

This clonotype has only a few counts. The J gene is TRBJ2-7, the V gene TRBV12-3 or TRBV12-4, with 7 bases fitting TRBD1. Germline trimming cut 5 bases from V and 6 bases from J; bases unmatched to any gene: 7. This CDR3 comprises 13 residues. The CDR3 loop is CASSLSYRGEQYF. Here the CDR3 DNA reads TGTGCCAGCAGTCTATCGTACAGGGGCGAGCAGTACTTC.

V is TRBV4-1 and J is TRBJ1-6, with TRBD1 as a possible D gene (5 bases). Germline V CDR1 and CDR2: MGHRA, YSYEKL. V was cut by 4 bases and J by 8 bases, with 21 bases left in between. The length of the CDR3 is 17 residues. As DNA, the CDR3 is TGCGCCAGCAGCCGATACGGGGACGAGACCGAAGATTCACCCCTCCACTTT. It yields the protein CASSRYGDETEDSPLHF.

The chain has TRBV10-3 and TRBJ1-1; 11 bases match TRBD1. Germline V CDR1 and CDR2: ENHRY, SYGVKD. This CDR3 has 15 amino acids. The V segment lost 4 bases and the J segment 5 bases; nucleotides outside the gene matches: 6. CDR3 coding DNA: TGTGCCATCAGTGCAAGTGGACAGGGGGCTACTGAAGCTTTCTTT. Translated: CAISASGQGATEAFF.

About this clonotype: A much larger clonotype is one base distant, so this may be a read error. V usage is TRBV11-2 and J usage is TRBJ2-1; 13 nucleotides match TRBD2. Germline V CDR1 and CDR2: SGHAT, FQNNGV. V lost 5 bases and J lost 6; bases outside the gene matches: 4. The CDR3 is 15 amino acids. CDR3 DNA sequence: TGTGCCAGCAGCCGGGGACTAGCGGGATTCAATGAGCAGTTCTTC. It is translated as CASSRGLAGFNEQFF.

The V call is TRBV6-2 or TRBV6-3, the J call TRBJ2-3; a possible D gene is TRBD2 (6 bases). Germline CDR1 reads MNHEY; CDR2 reads SVGEGT. V shed 2 bases and J shed 6 bases, with 18 bases lying between them. The CDR3 loop spans 16 amino acids. DNA of the CDR3: TGTGCCAGCAGTTACGGATGGGGACTGCCTAGGGATACGCAGTATTTT. This codes for CASSYGWGLPRDTQYF.

This clonotype was counted a few times. The rearrangement joins TRBV24-1 to TRBJ2-3, with TRBD2 matching 10 bases. Germline V gene data show CDR1 as KGHDR and CDR2 as SFDVKD. J lost 4 bases, V lost 8 bases, and 2 bases had no gene match. The CDR3 has 13 amino acids. In nucleotides, the CDR3 is TGTGCCACCAAGGGACTAGCGTCAGATACGCAGTATTTT. The encoded protein is CATKGLASDTQYF.

In this sample, this clonotype turned up a few times. The chain links TRBV7-2 to TRBJ1-3; the D gene is possibly TRBD1 (6 bases). Trimming removed 5 bases at V and 0 bases at J, with 11 bases between. The CDR3 loop spans 15 amino acids. Germline V gene sequence: CDR1 SGHTA, CDR2 FQGNSA. As DNA, the CDR3 is TGTGCCAGCAGCCGGGACATGTTCTCTGGAAACACCATATATTTT. Its protein is CASSRDMFSGNTIYF.

The chain combines TRBV7-9 with TRBJ2-2, with no clear D. The CDR3 runs to 12 residues. Trimming left V 7 bases short and J 7 bases short, with 10 bases between. Per germline, CDR1 SEHNR and CDR2 FQNEAQ (reference sequence). CDR3 nucleotides: TGTGCCAGCACCGACCAAATCGGGGAGCTGTTTTTT. This sequence encodes CASTDQIGELFF. Supplemented by reference TRBV7-9 and TRBJ2-2, the full variable domain reads DTGVSQNPRHKITKRGQNVTFRCDPISEHNRLYWYRQTLGQGPEFLTYFQNEAQLEKSRLLSDRFSAERPKGSFSTLEIQRTEQGDSAMYLCASTDQIGELFFGEGSRLTVL.

The V and J genes are TRBV10-3 and TRBJ2-5; perhaps D is TRBD1 or TRBD2 (6 bases each). The CDR3 has 14 residues. V was trimmed by 6 bases and J by 3 bases, leaving 14 bases between them. Germline assignment: CDR1 ENHRY and CDR2 SYGVKD. DNA of the CDR3: TGTGCCATCAGGGGGGCTAGCGCAAAAGAGACCCAGTACTTC. Its protein is CAIRGASAKETQYF.

There are a few counts of this clonotype. V is TRBV12-3 or TRBV12-4 and J is TRBJ2-7, with 7 bases that match TRBD1. J was trimmed by 5 bases and V by 6 bases; bases with no gene match: 4. The CDR3 covers 12 residues. CDR3 DNA sequence: TGTGCCAGCAGGACAGGGTCGAACGAGCAGTACTTC. Protein sequence: CASRTGSNEQYF.

This clonotype was seen many times. The gene calls are TRBV7-2 and TRBJ1-1; no reliable D call. CDR3 length: 14 amino acids. Germline-derived CDR1 and CDR2 are SGHTA and FQGNSA. V lost 5 bases and J 3 bases, leaving 13 bases between the germline ends. The DNA of the CDR3 is TGTGCCAGCAGCCCAAAGTTGTCAGACACTGAAGCTTTCTTT. As protein: CASSPKLSDTEAFF.

This chain uses TRBV7-2 with TRBJ2-5; TRBD1 agrees at 7 bases. The CDR3 covers 14 residues. The V and J ends lost 5 bases and 5 bases, in that order; junction bases with no gene match: 8. Germline assignment: CDR1 SGHTA and CDR2 FQGNSA. CDR3 sequence reads: CASSQWTGSETQYF. The DNA of the CDR3 is TGTGCCAGCAGCCAATGGACAGGTTCGGAGACCCAGTACTTC.

This clonotype ranks as medium-sized. The gene calls are TRBV7-2 and TRBJ2-7, with TRBD2 matching 12 bases. This CDR3 has 16 residues. V lost 6 bases, J lost 6 bases, and 12 bases stayed unmatched. CDR1 is SGHTA and CDR2 is FQGNSA in the germline V gene. The CDR3 spells CASSYTGTSGSREQYF. In DNA form, the CDR3 reads TGTGCCAGCAGTTATACCGGGACTAGCGGGTCTCGCGAGCAGTACTTC.

The chain recombines TRBV5-1 with TRBJ1-5; D is ambiguous. Trimming pared 4 bases from V and 4 bases from J, leaving 12 bases between. There are 14 residues in the CDR3. Germline values: CDR1 SGHRS, CDR2 YFSETQ. The CDR3 region is CASSRDGANQPQHF. The CDR3 DNA follows: TGCGCCAGCAGCCGAGACGGAGCAAATCAGCCCCAGCATTTT.

This chain links TRBV7-2 with TRBJ1-5; D call uncertain. Germline-derived CDR1 and CDR2 are SGHTA and FQGNSA. Trimming stripped 5 bases from V and 3 bases from J, with 8 bases between. This CDR3 spans 13 amino acids. CDR3 nucleotide sequence: TGTGCCAGCAGCCCGAATGACAATCAGCCCCAGCATTTT. This encodes CASSPNDNQPQHF.

The chain couples TRBV9 to TRBJ1-1; weak D call: TRBD1 (5 bases). Germline V gene lookup returns CDR1 SGDLS and CDR2 YYNGEE. Trimming stripped 2 bases from V and 3 bases from J, with 11 bases between. The CDR3 runs to 14 residues. The CDR3 sequence: CASSVLGVDTEAFF. The CDR3 DNA sequence: TGTGCCAGCAGCGTTCTAGGGGTAGACACTGAAGCTTTCTTT.

The chain is built from TRBV6-4 and TRBJ2-1; D ambiguous. Trimming pared 6 bases from V and 7 bases from J, leaving 16 bases between. CDR1 and CDR2 from the germline V gene are MRHNA and SNTAGT. The CDR3 loop spans 14 amino acids. Here the CDR3 DNA reads TGTGCCAGCAGCCCGATGGAGCCGTTAAATGAGCAGTTCTTC. Amino acids: CASSPMEPLNEQFF.

This clonotype was counted only a few times. The J gene is TRBJ2-1, the V gene TRBV11-2, with 8 nucleotides matching TRBD1. The CDR3 spans 12 residues. Germline CDR1 is SGHAT and CDR2 is FQNNGV. With V trimmed by 5 bases and J by 12 bases, 6 bases remained unmatched. The CDR3 here is CASSLDGTGQFF. The CDR3 nucleotides are TGTGCCAGCAGCCTGGACGGGACAGGGCAGTTCTTC. Complete variable domain (other parts from reference TRBV11-2 and TRBJ2-1): EAGVAQSPRYKIIEKRQSVAFWCNPISGHATLYWYQQILGQGPKLLIQFQNNGVVDDSQLPKDRFSAERLKGVDSTLKIQPAKLEDSAVYLCASSLDGTGQFFGPGTRLTVL.

This clonotype was recorded many times. The chain joins TRBV7-2 to TRBJ2-7, with D perhaps matching TRBD1 (6 bases). The germline V gene encodes CDR1 SGHTA and CDR2 FQGNSA. Trimming took off 1 base at V and 3 bases at J, with 13 bases between the two ends. This CDR3 region has 15 residues. CDR3 sequence reads: CASSLDTGFVYEQYF. The DNA of the CDR3 is TGTGCCAGCAGCTTAGATACAGGGTTCGTCTACGAGCAGTACTTC.

The chain has TRBV24-1 and TRBJ2-2, with no clear D. The germline gives CDR1 KGHDR, CDR2 SFDVKD. V lost 7 bases, J lost 2 bases, and 13 bases lay in between. This CDR3 has 15 amino acids. The CDR3 region is CATRARTSNTGELFF. The CDR3 DNA is TGTGCCACCAGGGCCCGGACCTCTAACACCGGGGAGCTGTTTTTT.

The chain links TRBV19 to TRBJ2-1, with TRBD2 matching over 10 bases. With 5 bases clipped from V and 1 base from J, the junction kept 8 bases outside the gene matches. The CDR3 totals 17 residues. Germline V lookup: CDR1 LNHDA, CDR2 SQIVND (reference sequence). Written as DNA, the CDR3 is TGTGCCAGTAGTCCTGAGCTACTAGCGGGATCCTACAATGAGCAGTTCTTC. This codes for CASSPELLAGSYNEQFF.

The V and J genes are TRBV5-4 and TRBJ2-7; D may be TRBD2 (6 bases). V was pared by 3 bases and J by 3 bases, with 10 bases between. The germline V gene has CDR1 SGHNT and CDR2 YYREEE (reference sequence). The CDR3 covers 13 residues. CDR3 bases: TGTGCCAGCAGCTCTCCGGGGGACTACGAGCAGTACTTC. It encodes CASSSPGDYEQYF.

The rearrangement uses TRBV28 and TRBJ1-4; the match to TRBD1 covers 7 bases. V trimming: 7 bases; J trimming: 11 bases; junction bases outside the gene matches: 10. The V gene's germline CDR1 is MDHEN and CDR2 SYDVKM. The CDR3 runs to 13 residues. The CDR3 loop reads CASTPTGDRKLFF. In nucleotides, the CDR3 is TGTGCCAGCACCCCCACAGGGGACCGGAAACTGTTTTTT.